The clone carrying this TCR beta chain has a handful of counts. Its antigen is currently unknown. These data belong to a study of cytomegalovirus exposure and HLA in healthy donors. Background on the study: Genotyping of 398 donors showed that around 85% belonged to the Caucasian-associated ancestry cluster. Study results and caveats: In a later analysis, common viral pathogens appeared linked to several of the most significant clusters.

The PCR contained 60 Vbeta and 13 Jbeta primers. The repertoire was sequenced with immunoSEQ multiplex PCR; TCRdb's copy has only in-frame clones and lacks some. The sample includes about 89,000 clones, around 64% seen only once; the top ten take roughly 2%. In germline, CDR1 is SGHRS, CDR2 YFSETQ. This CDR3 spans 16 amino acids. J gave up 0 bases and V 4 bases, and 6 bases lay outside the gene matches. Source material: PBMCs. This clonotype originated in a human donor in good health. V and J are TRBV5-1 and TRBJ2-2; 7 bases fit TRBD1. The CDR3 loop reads CASSADRPANTGELFF. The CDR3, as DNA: TGCGCCAGCAGCGCGGACAGGCCGGCGAACACCGGGGAGCTGTTTTTT.